This record looks at one T cell receptor beta chain sequence and its context. Antigen specificity is unknown. The CDR3 extends over 17 amino acids. Losses at the gene ends were 3 bases for V and 8 bases for J; bases not matched to a gene: 17. Per germline, CDR1 SGHVS and CDR2 FQNEAQ. PCR primers comprised 60 Vbeta and 13 Jbeta primers. Sequenced by immunoSEQ multiplex PCR; TCRdb stores in-frame clones only, minus some. The sample shows roughly 150,000 clones, roughly 81% of them seen only once. This sample is part of a study of cytomegalovirus exposure and HLA in healthy donors. General observations from the study: Highly shared variants forming one cluster were likely a sequencing artifact.

V gene TRBV7-8 combines with J gene TRBJ2-3, with 7 bases identical to TRBD2. This TCR came from a man aged 25 to 45 in good health and CMV-seropositive. Sequences were obtained from PBMCs. CDR3 residues: CASSFPLGGGRGVTQYF. As DNA, the CDR3 is TGTGCCAGCAGCTTTCCCCTGGGTGGCGGGAGAGGAGTTACGCAGTATTTT.